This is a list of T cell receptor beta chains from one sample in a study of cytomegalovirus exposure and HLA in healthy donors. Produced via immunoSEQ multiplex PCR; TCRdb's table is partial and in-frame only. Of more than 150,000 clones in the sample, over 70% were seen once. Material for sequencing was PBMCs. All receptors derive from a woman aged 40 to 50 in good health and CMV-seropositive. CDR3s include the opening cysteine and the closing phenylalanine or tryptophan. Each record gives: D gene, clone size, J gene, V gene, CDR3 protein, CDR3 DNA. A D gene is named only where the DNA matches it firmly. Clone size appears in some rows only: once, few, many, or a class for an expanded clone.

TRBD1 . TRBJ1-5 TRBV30 CAWTPRGYSNQPQHF TGTGCCTGGACGCCCAGGGGGTATAGCAATCAGCCCCAGCATTTT
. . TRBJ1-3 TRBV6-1 CASSERVRNTIYF TGTGCCAGCAGTGAGCGCGTTAGAAACACCATATATTTT
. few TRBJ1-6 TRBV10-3 CAISEGQHLGSPLHF TGTGCCATCAGTGAGGGACAGCATCTAGGGTCACCCCTCCACTTT
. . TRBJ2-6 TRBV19 CASTNPGTGANVLTF TGTGCCAGTACCAACCCGGGGACTGGGGCCAACGTCCTGACTTTC
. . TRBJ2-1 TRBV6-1 CASREGRMSYNEQFF TGTGCCAGCAGAGAAGGGAGGATGTCCTACAATGAGCAGTTCTTC
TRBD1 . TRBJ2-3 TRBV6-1 CASSEIRQGGTDTQYF TGTGCCAGCAGTGAAATCCGACAGGGTGGCACAGATACGCAGTATTTT
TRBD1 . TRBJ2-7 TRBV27 CASSFAGGYEQYF TGTGCCAGCAGTTTTGCAGGGGGATACGAGCAGTACTTC
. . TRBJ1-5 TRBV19 CASSLDMGGNQPQHF TGTGCCAGTAGTCTCGATATGGGAGGCAATCAGCCCCAGCATTTT
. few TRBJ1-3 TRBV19 CASSFGRQAFSGNTIYF TGTGCCAGTAGTTTCGGCCGACAGGCCTTCTCTGGAAACACCATATATTTT
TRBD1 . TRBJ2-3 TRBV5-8 CASSRTGLTDTQYF TGTGCCAGCAGCCGGACAGGGCTCACAGATACGCAGTATTTT
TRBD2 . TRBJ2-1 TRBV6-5 CASSSGGRDEQFF TGTGCCAGCTCTAGCGGGGGAAGAGATGAGCAGTTCTTC
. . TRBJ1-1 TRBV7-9 CASSTSDPNTEAFF TGTGCCAGCAGTACCAGCGACCCGAACACTGAAGCTTTCTTT
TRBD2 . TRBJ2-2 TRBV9 CASSVTSAGTGELFF TGTGCCAGCAGCGTTACTAGCGCTGGCACCGGGGAGCTGTTTTTT
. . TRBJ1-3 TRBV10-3 CATLLSDSGNTIYF TGTGCCACCTTACTTAGCGACTCTGGAAACACCATATATTTT
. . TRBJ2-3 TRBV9 CASSVISSGTDTQYF TGTGCCAGCAGCGTAATTTCTAGCGGCACAGATACGCAGTATTTT
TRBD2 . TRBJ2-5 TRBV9 CASSVVPSGAETQYF TGTGCCAGCAGCGTAGTACCTAGCGGGGCTGAGACCCAGTACTTC
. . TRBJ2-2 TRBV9 CASSVVSNTGELFF TGTGCCAGCAGCGTAGTCTCGAACACCGGGGAGCTGTTTTTT
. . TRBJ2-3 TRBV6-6 CASSYGPVDTQYF TGTGCCAGCAGTTACGGGCCAGTAGATACGCAGTATTTT
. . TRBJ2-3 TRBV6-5 CASSRLVRDTQYF TGTGCCAGCAGCAGACTAGTGAGGGATACGCAGTATTTT
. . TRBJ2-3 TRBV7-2 CASSGDVSDTQYF TGTGCCAGCAGTGGAGACGTTTCAGATACGCAGTATTTT
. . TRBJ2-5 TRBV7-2 CASSSNSGETQYF TGTGCCAGCAGCAGCAACAGTGGAGAGACCCAGTACTTC
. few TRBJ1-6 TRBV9 CASSVVQQGSPLHF TGTGCCAGCAGCGTAGTACAGCAGGGTTCACCCCTCCACTTT
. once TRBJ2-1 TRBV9 CASSVASLAMNEQFF TGTGCCAGCAGCGTAGCTTCTCTAGCTATGAATGAGCAGTTCTTC
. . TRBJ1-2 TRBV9 CASSVDLANYGYTF TGTGCCAGCAGCGTAGACCTAGCTAACTATGGCTACACCTTC
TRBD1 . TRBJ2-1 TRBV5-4 CASRTLQQGSNNEQFF TGTGCCAGCAGAACCCTCCAACAGGGGTCAAACAATGAGCAGTTCTTC
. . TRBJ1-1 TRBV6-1 CASSSPLGLNTEAFF TGTGCCAGCAGTAGCCCTCTGGGCTTGAACACTGAAGCTTTCTTT
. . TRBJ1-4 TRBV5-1 CASSGGSNEKLFF TGCGCCAGCAGCGGAGGGTCTAATGAAAAACTGTTTTTT
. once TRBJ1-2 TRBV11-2 CASSLAEGYGYTF TGTGCCAGCAGCTTAGCGGAGGGTTATGGCTACACCTTC
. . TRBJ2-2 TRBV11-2 CASRTSRELFF TGTGCCAGCAGGACTTCAAGGGAGCTGTTTTTT
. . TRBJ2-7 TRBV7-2 CASSLDGGSYEQYF TGTGCCAGCAGCTTAGATGGGGGGTCCTACGAGCAGTACTTC
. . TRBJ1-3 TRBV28 CASSTVRQGNTIYF TGTGCCAGCAGCACTGTGAGGCAGGGAAACACCATATATTTT
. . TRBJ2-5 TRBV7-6 CASSPPDYKETQYF TGTGCCAGCAGCCCCCCGGACTATAAAGAGACCCAGTACTTC
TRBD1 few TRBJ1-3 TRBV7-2 CASRGDRSSGNTIYF TGTGCCAGCAGAGGGGACAGAAGCTCTGGAAACACCATATATTTT
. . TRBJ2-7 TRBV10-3 CAISGSSYEQYF TGTGCCATCAGCGGGAGCTCCTACGAGCAGTACTTC
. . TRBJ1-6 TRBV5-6 CASSSQGWSPLHF TGTGCCAGCAGCTCGCAGGGTTGGTCACCCCTCCACTTT
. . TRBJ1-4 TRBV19 CASRANSGFGEKLFF TGTGCCAGTAGGGCTAACAGTGGGTTCGGCGAAAAACTGTTTTTT
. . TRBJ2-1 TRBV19 CASSIGGGTGTSNEQFF TGTGCCAGTAGTATCGGGGGGGGGACAGGGACCTCCAATGAGCAGTTCTTC
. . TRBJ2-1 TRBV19 CASRTRDFRGEQFF TGTGCCAGTAGAACCCGGGACTTTCGCGGTGAGCAGTTCTTC
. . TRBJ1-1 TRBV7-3 CASSLFQNTEAFF TGTGCCAGCAGCTTATTTCAGAACACTGAAGCTTTCTTT
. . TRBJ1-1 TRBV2 CASRGRGEAEAFF TGTGCCAGCAGGGGCAGGGGTGAAGCTGAAGCTTTCTTT
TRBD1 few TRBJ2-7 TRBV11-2 CASSPGTGYVYEQYF TGTGCCAGCAGCCCCGGGACAGGGTACGTCTACGAGCAGTACTTC
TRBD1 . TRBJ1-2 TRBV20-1 CSASPRTGGTF TGCAGTGCTAGTCCCCGGACAGGGGGCACCTTC
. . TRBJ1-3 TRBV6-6 CASSSLSLAGNTIYF TGTGCCAGCAGTTCGCTCAGTCTGGCTGGAAACACCATATATTTT
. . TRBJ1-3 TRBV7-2 CASSLAGAGNTIYF TGTGCCAGCAGCTTAGCCGGAGCTGGAAACACCATATATTTT
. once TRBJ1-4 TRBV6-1 CASRSTANEKLFF TGTGCCAGCCGGTCTACCGCTAATGAAAAACTGTTTTTT
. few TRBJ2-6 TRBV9 CASSAGTLGANVLTF TGTGCCAGCAGCGCCGGTACTTTGGGGGCCAACGTCCTGACTTTC
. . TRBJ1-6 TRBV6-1 CASSEDGTPSSYNSPLHF TGTGCCAGCAGTGAAGACGGGACACCGAGCTCCTATAATTCACCCCTCCACTTT
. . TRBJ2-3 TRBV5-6 CASSLSWVGGSTDTQYF TGTGCCAGCAGCTTGAGTTGGGTCGGGGGAAGCACAGATACGCAGTATTTT
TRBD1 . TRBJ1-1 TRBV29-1 CSVESGGRTEAFF TGCAGCGTTGAATCAGGGGGCAGAACTGAAGCTTTCTTT
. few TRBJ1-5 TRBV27 CASSLSQGGQQPQHF TGTGCCAGCAGTTTATCACAGGGCGGTCAACAGCCCCAGCATTTT
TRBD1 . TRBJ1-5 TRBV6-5 CASSRDRVQPQHF TGTGCCAGCAGCCGGGACAGGGTCCAGCCCCAGCATTTT
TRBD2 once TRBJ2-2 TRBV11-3 CASSAVAGDTGELFF TGTGCCAGCAGCGCAGTAGCGGGGGACACCGGGGAGCTGTTTTTT
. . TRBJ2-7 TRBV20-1 CSAVQSYEQYF TGCAGTGCTGTGCAGTCCTACGAGCAGTACTTC
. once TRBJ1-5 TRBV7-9 CASSETGHGPQHF TGTGCCAGCAGTGAGACAGGCCACGGGCCCCAGCATTTT
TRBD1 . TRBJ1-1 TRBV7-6 CASSPQGALNTEAFF TGTGCCAGCAGCCCTCAGGGGGCTCTGAACACTGAAGCTTTCTTT
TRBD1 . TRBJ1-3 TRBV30 CAWRDRVLSGNTIYF TGTGCCTGGAGAGACAGGGTTCTGTCTGGAAACACCATATATTTT
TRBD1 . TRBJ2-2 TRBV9 CASSVEGAFGELFF TGTGCCAGCAGCGTAGAGGGGGCCTTCGGGGAGCTGTTTTTT
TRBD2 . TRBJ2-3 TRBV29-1 CSVAQSWASGGFGDTQYF TGCAGCGTAGCCCAATCGTGGGCTAGCGGGGGGTTTGGAGATACGCAGTATTTT
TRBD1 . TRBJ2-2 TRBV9 CASSVERQGRGELFF TGTGCCAGCAGCGTAGAACGACAGGGCCGCGGGGAGCTGTTTTTT